One and the same sample provided the 29 T cell receptor beta chains below, sequenced in a study of blood T cell repertoires in COVID-19. Assay: immunoSEQ multiplex PCR; the TCRdb copy retains only in-frame clones and omits some. The sample contains about 49,000 clones, about 70% of which appear only once. The sequenced sample consisted of peripheral blood. The source is a woman aged 70 to 79 with acute or convalescent COVID-19.

V and J are TRBV3-1 (or the pseudogene TRBV3-2) and TRBJ2-1; maybe TRBD2 (5 bases). Germline-derived CDR1 and CDR2 are LGHDT and YNNKEL (reference sequence). Between the trimmed V and J ends, which lost 0 bases and 7 bases, there was a span of 16 bases. The CDR3 runs 16 residues. In nucleotides, the CDR3 is TGTGCCAGCAGCCAAGACGGGCAACTAAGGAGGAATGAGCAGTTCTTC. Protein: CASSQDGQLRRNEQFF.

In its sample, this clone was seen a few times. The chain combines TRBV10-2 with TRBJ1-5; D remains ambiguous. Between the trimmed V and J ends, which lost 6 bases and 2 bases, there was a span of 8 bases. From germline, CDR1 is WSHSY and CDR2 SAAADI. The CDR3 length is 13 residues. DNA for the CDR3: TGCGCCAGCAGGGAGATAGGCAATCAGCCCCAGCATTTT. Protein sequence: CASREIGNQPQHF.

The J gene is TRBJ1-6, the V gene TRBV3-1 (or the pseudogene TRBV3-2); TRBD1 agrees at 8 bases. V dropped 0 bases and J dropped 7; count of bases not matched to a gene: 11. The CDR3 is 18 residues long. The germline V gene encodes CDR1 LGHDT and CDR2 YNNKEL (reference sequence). The CDR3, as DNA: TGTGCCAGCAGCCAAGAATCACAGGGGACAGGAGGGAATTCACCCCTCCACTTT. Amino acid sequence: CASSQESQGTGGNSPLHF.

The chain is built from TRBV15 and TRBJ1-5, with 8 bases identical to TRBD1. The germline V gene encodes CDR1 LNHNV and CDR2 YYDKDF (reference sequence). CDR3 length equals 15 residues. J was trimmed by 4 bases and V by 0 bases; bases with no gene match: 2. The CDR3 DNA sequence: TGTGCCACCAGCAGAGATCACAGGGGGAATCAGCCCCAGCATTTT. Translating gives CATSRDHRGNQPQHF.

The chain is built from TRBV20-1 and TRBJ1-3; D is unclear. There are 14 residues in the CDR3. V lost 3 bases and J lost 0, with 9 bases in between. Germline CDR1 is DFQATT and CDR2 is SNEGSKA (reference sequence). The CDR3 nucleotides read TGCAGTGCTAGTCAGTTTTACTCTGGAAACACCATATATTTT. It yields the protein CSASQFYSGNTIYF.

In this sample, this clone turned up a few times. Germline and junction disagree at one end, which may indicate a read error. V is TRBV3-1 (or the pseudogene TRBV3-2) and J is TRBJ1-4; D is perhaps TRBD1 (6 bases). The germline V gene encodes CDR1 LGHDT and CDR2 YNNKEL (reference sequence). The CDR3 totals 12 residues. The CDR3 loop is CASSQFGQPQLF. The CDR3 DNA follows: TGTGCCAGCAGCCAGTTCGGACAGCCACAGCTTTTT.

The chain combines TRBV18 with TRBJ2-5, with no clear D. The V gene's germline CDR1 is KGHSH and CDR2 LQKENI. CDR3 size: 11 residues. V lost 3 bases and J 5 bases, leaving 4 bases between the germline ends. The CDR3 here is CASSPRETQYF. The CDR3 DNA reads as TGTGCCAGCTCACCGAGGGAGACCCAGTACTTC.

The chain couples TRBV10-3 to TRBJ2-1, with 8 bases fitting TRBD1. The CDR3 length is 13 residues. V shed 8 bases and J 6 bases; nucleotides not matched to a gene: 6. Germline V gives CDR1 ENHRY, CDR2 SYGVKD. CDR3 nucleotides: TGTGCCATCCGGCAGGGGGCCCCCAATGAGCAGTTCTTC. Encoded protein: CAIRQGAPNEQFF.

This rearrangement joins TRBV6-4 to TRBJ2-3; tentative D call: TRBD2 (6 bases). Trimming left V 2 bases short and J 7 bases short, with 7 bases between. The CDR3 has 12 amino acids. Germline-derived CDR1 and CDR2 are MRHNA and SNTAGT. The CDR3 coding sequence is TGTGCCAGCAGTGACGGGGGGAATACGCAGTATTTT. Its translation is CASSDGGNTQYF.

The chain joins TRBV28 to TRBJ2-7; D possibly corresponds to TRBD1 (6 bases). Germline lookup yields CDR1 MDHEN and CDR2 SYDVKM. V lost 6 bases, J lost 3 bases, and 12 bases lay in between. The CDR3 totals 13 residues. This CDR3 reads CASRSGQIYEQYF. CDR3 coding DNA: TGTGCCAGCAGGTCAGGACAGATCTACGAGCAGTACTTC.

The V and J genes are TRBV6-2 or TRBV6-3 and TRBJ1-2, with D possibly being TRBD1 (6 bases). Trimming pared 0 bases from V and 4 bases from J, leaving 6 bases between. The CDR3 covers 13 residues. Germline lookup yields CDR1 MNHEY and CDR2 SVGEGT. CDR3: CASSYSGGYGYTF. DNA for the CDR3: TGTGCCAGCAGTTACTCAGGGGGCTATGGCTACACCTTC.

This clone occurred a few times. The gene calls are TRBV7-8 and TRBJ1-2; no reliable D call. The V gene lost 4 bases and the J gene lost 7 bases, with 19 bases spanning the gap. Germline assignment: CDR1 SGHVS and CDR2 FQNEAQ. CDR3 size: 15 residues. CDR3 sequence (DNA): TGTGCCAGCAGCTCAACTCGCGGGGTGGTGTTTGGCTACACCTTC. This sequence encodes CASSSTRGVVFGYTF.

V and J are TRBV28 and TRBJ1-2; 11 bases fit TRBD1. The ends lost 7 bases at V and 7 bases at J; junction bases unmatched: 11. The CDR3 has 15 amino acids. Germline assignment: CDR1 MDHEN and CDR2 SYDVKM. CDR3 sequence reads: CASTPPGQGAGGYTF. The CDR3, as DNA: TGTGCCAGCACTCCACCCGGACAGGGGGCAGGTGGCTACACCTTC.

V usage is TRBV6-7 and J usage is TRBJ2-2, with D tentatively TRBD2 (6 bases). TRBV6-7 is an ORF; its function is uncertain. V was cut by 2 bases and J by 0 bases, with 34 bases left in between. CDR3 length: 24 amino acids. As DNA, the CDR3 is TGTGCCAGCAGTTACACGGGGGTGGGTTGGAGGGAACGATTCGCCGCCGCGAACACCGGGGAGCTGTTTTTT. It yields the protein CASSYTGVGWRERFAAANTGELFF.

The table lists this clone with a count of one. The chain uses TRBV5-8 and TRBJ1-4; TRBD1 aligns across 8 bases. Germline-derived CDR1 and CDR2 are SGHTS and YDEGEE. CDR3 length: 15 amino acids. V gave up 4 bases and J gave up 5 bases; unmatched junction bases: 7. CDR3 coding DNA: TGTGCCAGCAGCCCCGGACAGGGTGGGAATGAAAAACTGTTTTTT. The encoded protein is CASSPGQGGNEKLFF.

This clone was found a few times. J is TRBJ1-6 and V is TRBV3-1 (or the pseudogene TRBV3-2); unclear D gene. V lost 4 bases and J 11 bases, leaving 15 bases between the germline ends. The CDR3 extends over 14 amino acids. CDR1 and CDR2 (germline): LGHDT, YNNKEL (reference sequence). The CDR3 protein is CASSLREGSTPLHF. As DNA, the CDR3 is TGTGCCAGCAGCCTCCGGGAAGGTTCGACACCCCTCCACTTT.

The genes are TRBV6-1 and TRBJ2-7; the D is unclear. The germline V and J ends were trimmed by 2 bases and 0 bases, with 14 bases remaining between them. CDR1 is MNHNS and CDR2 is SASEGT in the germline V gene. This CDR3 has 16 amino acids. CDR3 sequence (DNA): TGTGCCAGCAGTGAATTCGGCGGTTCCCTCTCCTACGAGCAGTACTTC. Encoded protein: CASSEFGGSLSYEQYF.

This chain joins TRBV7-2 and TRBJ2-3; 8 bases map to TRBD2. The germline V gene has CDR1 SGHTA and CDR2 FQGNSA. The CDR3 loop spans 15 amino acids. V trimming: 5 bases; J trimming: 4 bases; junction bases outside the gene matches: 8. The CDR3 region has the DNA TGTGCCAGCAGCCCCCCGGGGGGGGGTGCAGATACGCAGTATTTT. Its translation: CASSPPGGGADTQYF.

V usage is TRBV6-5 and J usage is TRBJ2-5; TRBD2 agrees at 12 bases. V was pared by 6 bases and J by 5 bases, with 4 bases of the junction left unmatched. Germline V gives CDR1 MNHEY, CDR2 SVGAGI. The CDR3 extends over 14 amino acids. Written as DNA, the CDR3 is TGTGCCAGCAGACCTAGCGGGAGGGGCGAGACCCAGTACTTC. This codes for CASRPSGRGETQYF.

CDR3 bases: TGCGCCAGCAGCGCTCCGGGACTAGCGAAGACCTACGAGCAGTACTTC. It specifies CASSAPGLAKTYEQYF. The chain employs TRBV5-1 and TRBJ2-7; 10 nucleotides agree with TRBD2. CDR3 length: 16 amino acids. V gave up 4 bases and J gave up 2 bases; unmatched junction bases: 9. The germline CDR1 and CDR2 sequences are SGHRS and YFSETQ.

This clone came up a few times. The chain employs TRBV4-2 and TRBJ2-1, with D tentatively TRBD2 (5 bases). Germline assignment: CDR1 LGHNA and CDR2 YNFKEQ. V was pared by 5 bases and J by 5 bases, with 16 bases between. This CDR3 spans 15 amino acids. The CDR3 is CASSNFQDGDNEQFF. CDR3 in DNA: TGTGCCAGCAGCAACTTCCAAGACGGGGACAATGAGCAGTTCTTC.

In this sample, this clone turned up a few times. This sequence joins TRBV6-2 or TRBV6-3 and TRBJ1-2; the D gene is possibly TRBD1 (6 bases). Trimming took 4 bases from V and 10 from J, leaving 19 bases between them. This CDR3 region has 14 residues. Germline CDR1 MNHEY, CDR2 SVGEGT. The CDR3 protein is CASSSRQERGDYTF. The CDR3 nucleotides read TGTGCCAGCAGTTCACGACAGGAGCGTGGGGACTACACCTTC.

The rearrangement links TRBV6-5 to TRBJ2-3; TRBD1 aligns across 7 bases. V gave up 6 bases and J gave up 7 bases; unmatched junction bases: 7. Germline V gene data show CDR1 as MNHEY and CDR2 as SVGAGI. The CDR3 totals 13 residues. The CDR3 coding sequence is TGTGCCAGCAGCAGCCCAGGGGGAAATACGCAGTATTTT. It is translated as CASSSPGGNTQYF.

V usage is TRBV2 and J usage is TRBJ1-4; D gene uncertain. In germline, CDR1 is SNHLY, CDR2 FYNNEI. The CDR3 length is 15 residues. The V and J ends lost 2 bases and 3 bases respectively, with 10 bases between them. This chain's CDR3 is CASSERHNPNEKLFF. For the CDR3, the DNA is TGTGCCAGCAGTGAACGACACAACCCTAATGAAAAACTGTTTTTT.

The chain recombines TRBV24-1 with TRBJ2-3; TRBD2 matches at 13 bases. There are 16 residues in the CDR3. Unmatched junction bases numbered 4, after V lost 4 bases and J lost 4 bases. The germline V gene has CDR1 KGHDR and CDR2 SFDVKD. CDR3: CATSDRTSGSADTQYF. In DNA, the CDR3 is TGTGCCACCAGTGACCGGACTAGCGGGAGCGCAGATACGCAGTATTTT.

This clone was seen more than once but under ten times. The chain recombines TRBV28 with TRBJ1-5; 8 bases align to TRBD1. Germline values: CDR1 MDHEN, CDR2 SYDVKM. After removal of 2 bases from V and 5 bases from J, the junction contained 8 bases not matched to a gene. The CDR3 is 16 amino acids. CDR3 loop: CASSLGDQGAHQPQHF. Here the CDR3 DNA reads TGTGCCAGCAGTTTAGGGGACCAGGGGGCGCATCAGCCCCAGCATTTT.

The chain carries TRBV7-2 and TRBJ2-5, with D possibly being TRBD2 (6 bases). V was clipped by 5 bases and J by 2 bases, with 18 bases between them. The CDR3 extends over 16 amino acids. Looked up from germline, CDR1 is SGHTA and CDR2 is FQGNSA. The DNA for the CDR3 is TGTGCCAGCAGCCCCTGGGGAGGATGGGGGCAAGAGACCCAGTACTTC. Amino acid sequence: CASSPWGGWGQETQYF.

The chain is built from TRBV30 and TRBJ2-6, with D possibly TRBD2 on 5 matching bases. This CDR3 has 14 amino acids. Germline V gene lookup returns CDR1 GTSNPN and CDR2 SVGIG (reference sequence). Trimming stripped 2 bases from V and 0 bases from J, with 5 bases between. CDR3 DNA sequence: TGTGCCTGGAGTCGGGACTCTGGGGCCAACGTCCTGACTTTC. Protein sequence: CAWSRDSGANVLTF.

The V gene is TRBV3-1 (or the pseudogene TRBV3-2), the J gene TRBJ2-4, with TRBD2 matching over 10 bases. V lost 4 bases, J lost 2 bases, and 20 bases stayed unmatched. The CDR3 length is 21 residues. Per germline, CDR1 LGHDT and CDR2 YNNKEL (reference sequence). The CDR3 protein is CASSPRPQREGQRMTKNIQYF. The CDR3 coding sequence is TGTGCCAGCAGCCCTCGGCCCCAGCGGGAGGGCCAAAGGATGACCAAAAACATTCAGTACTTC.